The 25 T cell receptor beta chains below were found in one sample sequenced in a study of Graves' ophthalmopathy and Graves' hyperthyroidism (dated 2018 in TCRdb). Sequencing took place on an Illumina HiSeq 2000. For repertoire sequencing, TCR beta CDR3 regions were amplified from RNA transcripts. HTBI primers and the Qiagen OneStep RT-PCR kit were used in a first-round RT-PCR, which was followed by a second-round multiplex PCR, size selection and purification. TCRdb reprocessing: public reads trimmed at Q25 with fastp, clones called with MiXCR, in-frame beta chains kept. Here each entry gathers all rows of one CDR3 protein and keeps the most common genes and DNA. The sample profile shows more than 550,000 distinct CDR3 sequences; 35% to 45% of them were found once. Of the sample, over 2.5% is held by the ten largest clones. Sequencing used peripheral blood. Receptor source: an adult man with Graves' ophthalmopathy.

This clonotype was found once. The chain links TRBV10-3 to TRBJ2-2; D remains ambiguous. V was pared by 3 bases and J by 2 bases, with 4 bases between. The CDR3 covers 13 residues. Germline CDR1 and CDR2: ENHRY and SYGVKD. The CDR3 here is CAISDNNTGELFF. DNA of the CDR3: TGTGCCATCAGTGACAATAACACCGGGGAGCTGTTTTTT.

V is TRBV4-1 and J is TRBJ2-7, with a possible D match to TRBD2 (5 bases). The V gene lost 3 bases and the J gene lost 1 base, with 10 bases spanning the gap. Looked up from germline, CDR1 is MGHRA and CDR2 is YSYEKL. This CDR3 region has 14 residues. CDR3 residues: CASSHSGESYEQYF. In DNA form, the CDR3 reads TGCGCCAGCAGCCATTCCGGGGAGTCCTACGAGCAGTACTTC.

The V and J genes are TRBV19 and TRBJ2-1, with TRBD2 matching 8 bases. Germline loops: CDR1 LNHDA, CDR2 SQIVND (reference sequence). V lost 7 bases, J lost 0 bases, and 14 bases stayed unmatched. The CDR3 totals 18 residues. CDR3 in amino acids: CASTHTPSTSASYNEQFF. DNA of the CDR3: TGTGCCAGTACGCATACCCCTTCGACTAGCGCCTCCTACAATGAGCAGTTCTTC. Full variable domain (outside the CDR3, taken from reference TRBV19 and TRBJ2-1): DGGITQSPKYLFRKEGQNVTLSCEQNLNHDAMYWYRQDPGQGLRLIYYSQIVNDFQKGDIAEGYSVSREKKESFPLTVTSAQKNPTAFYLCASTHTPSTSASYNEQFFGPGTRLTVL.

In this sample, this clonotype turned up many times. Germline and junction disagree at one end, which may indicate a read error. DNA of the CDR3: TGTGCCAGCATATCTCCGGGTGGACTCCCACACTTC. It encodes CASISPGGLPHF. The chain couples TRBV27 to TRBJ2-5, with D tentatively TRBD2 (5 bases). CDR3 length equals 12 residues. Germline lookup yields CDR1 MNHEY and CDR2 SMNVEV (reference sequence).

This chain links TRBV2 with TRBJ1-5; weak D call: TRBD1 (5 bases). Germline CDR1 is SNHLY and CDR2 is FYNNEI. V lost 4 bases and J lost 6, with 22 bases in between. The CDR3 is 17 residues long. CDR3 residues: CASSGGGEAGVGQPQHF. The CDR3, as DNA: TGTGCCAGCAGTGGGGGGGGAGAGGCCGGGGTAGGTCAGCCCCAGCATTTT.

Many counts were recorded for this clonotype. The gene calls are TRBV7-9 and TRBJ2-7; 8 bases align to TRBD1. Germline CDR1 and CDR2: SEHNR and FQNEAQ (reference sequence). The trim removed 2 bases at V and 4 bases at J, leaving 7 bases unmatched. The CDR3 extends over 15 amino acids. CDR3 residues: CASSLSGGAIYEQYF. Here the CDR3 DNA reads TGTGCCAGCAGCTTATCAGGGGGCGCCATTTACGAGCAGTACTTC.

There are a few counts of this clonotype. The chain employs TRBV2 and TRBJ1-1, with D possibly matching TRBD1 (6 bases). Trimming stripped 3 bases from V and 4 bases from J, with 12 bases between. The V gene's germline CDR1 is SNHLY and CDR2 FYNNEI. This CDR3 is built from 14 residues. DNA of the CDR3: TGTGCCAGCAGTGAGTTTTTAGGGGGCACTGAAGCTTTCTTT. Its translation: CASSEFLGGTEAFF. Drawing the rest from reference TRBV2 and TRBJ1-1, the complete variable domain is EPEVTQTPSHQVTQMGQEVILRCVPISNHLYFYWYRQILGQKVEFLVSFYNNEISEKSEIFDDQFSVERPDGSNFTLKIRSTKLEDSAMYFCASSEFLGGTEAFFGQGTRLTVV.

This chain connects TRBV24-1 to TRBJ1-5, with D perhaps TRBD1 (6 bases). V was clipped by 3 bases and J by 7 bases, with 9 bases between them. The CDR3 loop spans 13 amino acids. CDR1 KGHDR and CDR2 SFDVKD come from the germline V gene. The CDR3 reads CATSDGTRQPQHF. The DNA of the CDR3 is TGTGCCACCAGTGATGGGACACGGCAGCCCCAGCATTTT.

In this sample, this clonotype turned up once. The rearrangement links TRBV4-1 to TRBJ1-5; D is uncertain. CDR3 length: 15 amino acids. Per germline, CDR1 MGHRA and CDR2 YSYEKL. Trimming cost V 0 bases and J 11 bases, with 17 bases left between them. The CDR3 loop reads CASSQDRNSGQTQHF. In nucleotides, the CDR3 is TGCGCCAGCAGCCAAGATCGGAACAGCGGGCAGACCCAGCATTTT.

The table lists this clonotype with a count of one. The chain employs TRBV7-2 and TRBJ1-6; possibly TRBD1 for D (6 bases). Germline values: CDR1 SGHTA, CDR2 FQGNSA. The CDR3 spans 14 residues. V lost 6 bases and J lost 5, with 11 bases in between. The CDR3 region has the DNA TGTGCCAGCAGGGTGGGGGGGCATAATTCACCCCTCCACTTT. Its translation is CASRVGGHNSPLHF.

This clonotype was seen a few times. The chain links TRBV24-1 to TRBJ2-5, with TRBD1 identical over 7 bases. CDR3 length equals 16 residues. J was trimmed by 3 bases and V by 1 base; bases with no gene match: 7. Germline V CDR1 and CDR2: KGHDR, SFDVKD. Here the CDR3 reads CATSDFKGAIKETQYF. The DNA of the CDR3 is TGTGCCACCAGTGATTTCAAGGGGGCGATTAAAGAGACCCAGTACTTC.

The table lists this clonotype with many counts. The rearrangement joins TRBV10-3 to TRBJ2-5, with D tentatively TRBD2 (5 bases). The V end was cut by 6 bases, the J end by 10 bases, with 24 bases between. Germline assignment: CDR1 ENHRY and CDR2 SYGVKD. The CDR3 spans 15 residues. CDR3 loop: CAISASTRGLGIQYF. The CDR3 coding sequence is TGTGCCATCAGCGCATCAACCCGGGGTTTGGGGATCCAGTACTTC.

This clonotype was recorded many times. The chain uses TRBV10-2 and TRBJ1-1; 11 nucleotides agree with TRBD1. Germline values: CDR1 WSHSY, CDR2 SAAADI. The CDR3 length is 15 residues. With 6 bases clipped from V and 5 bases from J, the junction kept 8 bases outside the gene matches. CDR3 region: CASRRPGTGGTEAFF. The CDR3 region has the DNA TGCGCCAGCAGGAGGCCCGGGACAGGGGGAACTGAAGCTTTCTTT.

This clonotype came up a few times. The chain employs TRBV9 and TRBJ1-1, with 10 bases identical to TRBD1. From germline, CDR1 is SGDLS and CDR2 YYNGEE. This CDR3 is 15 amino acids long. Trimming at V came to 3 bases and at J to 4 bases, leaving 6 bases not matched to a gene. The CDR3 reads CASSADRGASTEAFF. For the CDR3, the DNA is TGTGCCAGCAGCGCGGACAGGGGGGCAAGCACTGAAGCTTTCTTT.

This chain uses TRBV10-3 with TRBJ2-7; 11 nucleotides match TRBD1. Germline CDR1 reads ENHRY; CDR2 reads SYGVKD. CDR3 length: 16 amino acids. V trimming: 6 bases; J trimming: 6 bases; junction bases outside the gene matches: 13. The CDR3 is CAISEASGTGGFEQYF. For the CDR3, the DNA is TGTGCCATCAGCGAAGCATCCGGGACAGGGGGGTTCGAGCAGTACTTC.

This clonotype was detected only a few times. The chain is built from TRBV6-2 or TRBV6-3 and TRBJ1-5, with a tentative D call TRBD1 (6 bases). The CDR3 extends over 16 amino acids. Germline V gene data show CDR1 as MNHEY and CDR2 as SVGEGT. Trimming removed 2 bases at V and 1 base at J, with 12 bases between. This CDR3 is CASSYLAGESNQPQHF. Written as DNA, the CDR3 is TGTGCCAGCAGTTACCTGGCAGGGGAAAGCAATCAGCCCCAGCATTTT.

The rearrangement joins TRBV29-1 to TRBJ2-7; TRBD1 aligns across 9 bases. The CDR3 runs to 12 residues. Per germline, CDR1 SQVTM and CDR2 ANQGSEA. V lost 6 bases to trimming and J lost 6 bases; unmatched junction nucleotides: 6. The CDR3 DNA is TGCAGCGTAGGGACAGGGTCTGGCGAGCAGTACTTC. Amino acid sequence: CSVGTGSGEQYF.

This clonotype was counted only a few times. The chain combines TRBV12-3 or TRBV12-4 with TRBJ2-5; 7 bases agree with TRBD2. V lost 3 bases to trimming and J lost 9 bases; unmatched junction nucleotides: 22. CDR3 size: 18 residues. The CDR3 DNA sequence: TGTGCCAGCAGTTTTAGGGGAGCGGGCAGTCTTCGTGGGGGGGCCCAGTACTTC. This translates into CASSFRGAGSLRGGAQYF.

This chain's CDR3 is CSVLRTADSNQPQHF. In DNA form, the CDR3 reads TGCAGCGTTTTGAGGACAGCCGATAGCAATCAGCCCCAGCATTTT. The chain has TRBV29-1 and TRBJ1-5; tentative D call: TRBD1 (6 bases). Germline CDR1 and CDR2: SQVTM and ANQGSEA. This CDR3 is 15 amino acids long. Deletions cut 5 bases from V and 0 bases from J, with 14 bases between.

This clonotype was seen many times. V is TRBV29-1 and J is TRBJ1-2, with 9 bases lining up with TRBD1. The CDR3 length is 15 residues. The J segment lost 4 bases and the V segment lost 0 bases, leaving 6 bases of the junction unmatched. Germline assignment: CDR1 SQVTM and CDR2 ANQGSEA. CDR3 bases: TGCAGCGTTGAAGATCATGACAGGGGGATCTATGGCTACACCTTC. Protein product: CSVEDHDRGIYGYTF.

This clonotype was counted ten times or more. The chain joins TRBV5-4 to TRBJ1-1; the D is unclear. V was shortened by 0 bases and J by 1 base, with 7 bases between the two germline ends. The CDR3 is 14 amino acids. Germline lookup yields CDR1 SGHNT and CDR2 YYREEE (reference sequence). The CDR3 sequence is CASSLVAANTEAFF. The CDR3 DNA follows: TGTGCCAGCAGCTTGGTAGCAGCGAACACTGAAGCTTTCTTT.

The chain couples TRBV5-1 to TRBJ1-2; 8 positions agree with TRBD1. The CDR3 covers 13 residues. CDR1 and CDR2 (germline): SGHRS, YFSETQ. V shed 4 bases and J 5 bases; nucleotides not matched to a gene: 4. CDR3 region: CASSETGEYGYTF. The CDR3 nucleotides are TGCGCCAGCAGCGAGACAGGGGAATATGGCTACACCTTC.

In the case of this clonotype: At one end the junction does not follow the germline gene, possibly because of a read error. The CDR3 region is CASSLGGQYQPQHF. The CDR3 bases are TGTGCCAGCAGCTTGGGGGGGCAGTATCAGCCCCAGCATTTT. The V and J genes are TRBV5-1 and TRBJ1-5; D possibly corresponds to TRBD1 (6 bases). The germline V gene has CDR1 SGHRS and CDR2 YFSETQ. The CDR3 covers 14 residues.

In this sample, this clonotype turned up many times. This rearrangement joins TRBV7-8 to TRBJ1-2, with D unclear. Germline CDR1 SGHVS, CDR2 FQNEAQ. The CDR3 contains 14 residues. The ends were cut back, 1 base at V and 8 bases at J, with 14 bases in the middle. The CDR3 is CASSLGESSRGYTF. The CDR3 bases are TGTGCCAGCAGCTTAGGAGAATCGAGTCGGGGCTACACCTTC.

The rearrangement joins TRBV20-1 to TRBJ1-4, with D unresolved. This CDR3 contains 15 residues. CDR1 is DFQATT and CDR2 is SNEGSKA in the germline V gene (reference sequence). The CDR3 region is CSAPDQQATKTGLFF. The CDR3 coding sequence is TGCAGCGCTCCTGACCAACAAGCTACGAAGACGGGACTGTTTTTT.